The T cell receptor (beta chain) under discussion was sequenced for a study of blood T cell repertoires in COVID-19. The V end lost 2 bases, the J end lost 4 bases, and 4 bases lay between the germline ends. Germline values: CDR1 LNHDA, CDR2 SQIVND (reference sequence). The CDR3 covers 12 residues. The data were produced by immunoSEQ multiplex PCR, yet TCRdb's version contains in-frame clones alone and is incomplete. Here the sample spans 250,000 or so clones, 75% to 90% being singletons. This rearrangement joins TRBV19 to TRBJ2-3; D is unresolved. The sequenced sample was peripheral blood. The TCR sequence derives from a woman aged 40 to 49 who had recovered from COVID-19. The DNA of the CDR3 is TGTGCCAGTAGTATAAGCGCAGATACGCAGTATTTT. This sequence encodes CASSISADTQYF.